This T cell receptor (beta chain) was sequenced for a study of breast tumors, draining lymph nodes, adjacent tissues. Germline assignment: CDR1 SSHAT and CDR2 FNYEAQ (reference sequence). The CDR3 sequence is 15 residues long. This clonotype was counted many times. The junction shows a germline mismatch at one end, possibly a read error. From the multiplex PCR reads, TCRdb called clonotypes with MiXCR, one entry per CDR3 protein. This sample has around 230,000 distinct CDR3 sequences, with roughly 30% found just once. Samples came from axillary lymph nodes draining the breast cancer. This TCR was sampled from a female donor with breast cancer. Some clones in this sample may be carry-over from other donors' samples. Sequenced material: axillary lymph node tissue. V gene TRBV7-7 combines with J gene TRBJ2-2, with 7 bases lining up with TRBD2. The CDR3 is CASSPSGGRAGELFF. The DNA for the CDR3 is TGTGCTAGCAGCCCCTCGGGCGGGAGAGCCGGGGAGCTGTTTTTT.